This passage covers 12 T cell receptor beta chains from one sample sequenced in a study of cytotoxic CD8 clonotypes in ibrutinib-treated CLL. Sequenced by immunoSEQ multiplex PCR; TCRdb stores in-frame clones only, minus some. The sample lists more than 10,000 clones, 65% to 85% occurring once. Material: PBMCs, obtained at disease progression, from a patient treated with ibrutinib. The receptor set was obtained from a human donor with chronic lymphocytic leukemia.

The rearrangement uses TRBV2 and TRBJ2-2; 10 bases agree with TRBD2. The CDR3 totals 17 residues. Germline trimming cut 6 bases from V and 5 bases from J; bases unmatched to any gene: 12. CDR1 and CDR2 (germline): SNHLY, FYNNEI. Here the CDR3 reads CASSPGGSGRGTGELFF. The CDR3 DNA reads TGTGCCAGCAGCCCTGGAGGGAGCGGGAGGGGGACCGGGGAGCTGTTTTTT. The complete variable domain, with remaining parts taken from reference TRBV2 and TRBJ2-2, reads EPEVTQTPSHQVTQMGQEVILRCVPISNHLYFYWYRQILGQKVEFLVSFYNNEISEKSEIFDDQFSVERPDGSNFTLKIRSTKLEDSAMYFCASSPGGSGRGTGELFFGEGSRLTVL.

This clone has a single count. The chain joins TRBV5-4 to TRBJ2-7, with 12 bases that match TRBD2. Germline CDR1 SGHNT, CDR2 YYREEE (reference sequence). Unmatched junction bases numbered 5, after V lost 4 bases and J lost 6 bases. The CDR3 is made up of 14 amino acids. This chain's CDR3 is CASSPGTSGSEQYF. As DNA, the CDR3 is TGTGCCAGCAGCCCCGGGACTAGCGGGTCCGAGCAGTACTTC. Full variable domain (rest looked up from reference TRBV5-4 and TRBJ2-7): ETGVTQSPTHLIKTRGQQVTLRCSSQSGHNTVSWYQQALGQGPQFIFQYYREEENGRGNFPPRFSGLQFPNYSSELNVNALELDDSALYLCASSPGTSGSEQYFGPGTRLTVT.

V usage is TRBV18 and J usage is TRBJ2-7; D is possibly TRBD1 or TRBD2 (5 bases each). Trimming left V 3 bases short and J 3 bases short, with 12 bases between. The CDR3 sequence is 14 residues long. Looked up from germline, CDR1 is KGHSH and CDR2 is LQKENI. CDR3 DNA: TGTGCCAGCTCACCCGGGACGGCAGACTACGAGCAGTACTTC. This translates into CASSPGTADYEQYF.

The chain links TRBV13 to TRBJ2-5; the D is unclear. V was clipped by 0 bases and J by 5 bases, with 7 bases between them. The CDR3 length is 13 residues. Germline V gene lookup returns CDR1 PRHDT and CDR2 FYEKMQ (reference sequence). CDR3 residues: CASSLGQWETQYF. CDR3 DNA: TGTGCCAGCAGCTTAGGCCAGTGGGAGACCCAGTACTTC.

The CDR3 reads CASSDQGGWTEAFF. CDR3 DNA: TGTGCCAGCAGTGATCAGGGCGGGTGGACTGAAGCTTTCTTT. The chain couples TRBV6-6 to TRBJ1-1, with D possibly TRBD1 on 5 matching bases. Germline-derived CDR1 and CDR2 are MNHNY and SVGAGI (reference sequence). V lost 5 bases to trimming and J lost 5 bases, with 15 bases between them. The CDR3 covers 14 residues.

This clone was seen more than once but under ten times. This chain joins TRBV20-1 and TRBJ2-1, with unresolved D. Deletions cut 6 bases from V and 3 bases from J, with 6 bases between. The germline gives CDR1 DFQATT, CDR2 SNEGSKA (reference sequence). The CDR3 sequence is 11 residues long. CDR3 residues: CSAKVYNEQFF. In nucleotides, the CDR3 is TGCAGTGCGAAGGTCTACAATGAGCAGTTCTTC.

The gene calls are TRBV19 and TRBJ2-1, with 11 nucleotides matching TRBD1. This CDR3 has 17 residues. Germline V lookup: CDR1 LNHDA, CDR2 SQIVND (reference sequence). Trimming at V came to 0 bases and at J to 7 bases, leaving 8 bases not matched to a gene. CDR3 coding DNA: TGTGCCAGTAGTATAGACCTGGGGACAGGGGGAAAGAATGAGCAGTTCTTC. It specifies CASSIDLGTGGKNEQFF.

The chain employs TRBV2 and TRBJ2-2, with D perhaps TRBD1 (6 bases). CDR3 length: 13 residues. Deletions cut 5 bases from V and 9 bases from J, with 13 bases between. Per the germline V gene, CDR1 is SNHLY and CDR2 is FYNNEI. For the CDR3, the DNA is TGTGCCAGCAGTCACAGGGTTCCCCGGGAGCTGTTTTTT. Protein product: CASSHRVPRELFF. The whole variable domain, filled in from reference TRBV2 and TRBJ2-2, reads EPEVTQTPSHQVTQMGQEVILRCVPISNHLYFYWYRQILGQKVEFLVSFYNNEISEKSEIFDDQFSVERPDGSNFTLKIRSTKLEDSAMYFCASSHRVPRELFFGEGSRLTVL.

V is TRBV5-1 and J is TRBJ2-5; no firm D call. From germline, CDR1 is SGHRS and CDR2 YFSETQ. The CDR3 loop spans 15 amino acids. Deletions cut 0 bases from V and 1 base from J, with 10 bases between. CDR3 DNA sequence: TGCGCCAGCAGCTTGGCCGGCGCCCTCCAAGAGACCCAGTACTTC. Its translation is CASSLAGALQETQYF.

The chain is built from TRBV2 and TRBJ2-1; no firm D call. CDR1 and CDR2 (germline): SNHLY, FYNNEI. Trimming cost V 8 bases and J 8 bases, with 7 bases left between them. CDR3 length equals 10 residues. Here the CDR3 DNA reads TGTGCCAGCCGTTATTATGAGCAGTTCTTC. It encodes CASRYYEQFF.

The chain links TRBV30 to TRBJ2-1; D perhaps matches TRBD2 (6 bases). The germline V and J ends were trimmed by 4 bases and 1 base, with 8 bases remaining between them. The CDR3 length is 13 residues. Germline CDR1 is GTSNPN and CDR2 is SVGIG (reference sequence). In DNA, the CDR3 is TGTGCCTGGAACGGGGGTTCCTACAATGAGCAGTTCTTC. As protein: CAWNGGSYNEQFF.

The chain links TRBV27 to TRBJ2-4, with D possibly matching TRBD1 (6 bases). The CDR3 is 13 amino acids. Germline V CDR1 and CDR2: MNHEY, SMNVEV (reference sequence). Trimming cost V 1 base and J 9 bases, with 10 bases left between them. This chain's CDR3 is CASSLLQGRIQYF. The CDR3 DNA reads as TGTGCCAGCAGTTTATTACAGGGCCGCATTCAGTACTTC.